The clone carrying this T cell receptor (beta chain) appeared a few times. What it recognizes is unknown. The entry originates in a study of cytomegalovirus exposure and HLA in healthy donors. Both 60 Vbeta primers and 13 Jbeta primers went into the PCR. Original data processing: Roughly 10 million shared chains were among around 80 million unique TCR beta chains counted in a later analysis. Measured with immunoSEQ multiplex PCR; TCRdb has only the in-frame clones, and not every one. The V and J calls and clone size are taken from that table; D and trimming were inferred from the DNA. The data show 200,000 to 250,000 clones, under 90% seen once. Study outcomes and limitations: Later work associated fewer than 20,000 TCR beta sequences with HLA alleles at 0.05 false discovery rate. Productive status was seen about 87% or about 30% of the time for most TCR beta V segments in an earlier analysis. A likely sequencing artifact accounted for one observed cluster of highly shared sequence variants.

From germline, CDR1 is MDHEN and CDR2 SYDVKM. CDR3 length equals 16 residues. V was clipped by 7 bases and J by 0 bases, with 18 bases between them. The sequencing input was PBMCs. The receptor's source is a human donor in good health. The V and J genes are TRBV28 and TRBJ1-1, with a tentative D call TRBD1 (5 bases). The CDR3 DNA sequence: TGTGCCAGCACCCTCTCCCGGGGGGGGATGAACACTGAAGCTTTCTTT. Protein sequence: CASTLSRGGMNTEAFF.